Following are 9 T cell receptor beta chains from one sample sequenced in a study of T cell changes during pregnancy in multiple sclerosis. Profiled with immunoSEQ multiplex PCR; TCRdb holds only in-frame clones, not every one. The sample includes about 130,000 clones, roughly 95% of them seen just once. Specimen: peripheral blood, collected after pregnancy. Receptors originate from a female donor with multiple sclerosis, enrolled in a pregnancy study.

This chain uses TRBV4-1 with TRBJ2-1, with a tentative D call TRBD1 (5 bases). V lost 2 bases and J 13 bases, leaving 15 bases between the germline ends. Germline CDR1 is MGHRA and CDR2 is YSYEKL. CDR3 size: 13 residues. The CDR3: CASSQFRREGQFF. The CDR3 coding sequence is TGCGCCAGCAGCCAATTTCGCAGGGAAGGTCAGTTCTTC.

The chain is built from TRBV5-6 and TRBJ2-3; a possible D gene is TRBD1 (5 bases). This CDR3 has 15 amino acids. CDR1 is SGHDT and CDR2 is YYEEEE in the germline V gene. With 1 base removed from V and 2 bases from J, the gap between germline ends came to 11 bases. The CDR3, as DNA: TGTGCCAGCAGCTTGTTTCAGGGTGTCACAGATACGCAGTATTTT. The encoded protein is CASSLFQGVTDTQYF.

This chain links TRBV27 with TRBJ1-5; possible D gene TRBD1, 6 bases. Germline values: CDR1 MNHEY, CDR2 SMNVEV (reference sequence). The ends were cut back, 8 bases at V and 6 bases at J, with 11 bases in the middle. CDR3 length equals 12 residues. Here the CDR3 DNA reads TGTGCCAGCCGGGGGGCAGGTCAGCCCCAGCATTTT. This gives the protein CASRGAGQPQHF.

V is TRBV27 and J is TRBJ1-1; D might be TRBD1 (6 bases). The germline V gene has CDR1 MNHEY and CDR2 SMNVEV (reference sequence). There are 13 residues in the CDR3. Trimming pared 5 bases from V and 5 bases from J, leaving 12 bases between. The CDR3 DNA is TGTGCCAGCAGTAAACAGGGTTGGACTGAAGCTTTCTTT. The encoded protein is CASSKQGWTEAFF.

Written as DNA, the CDR3 is TGCAGCGTTGTCTCGGGGGGGGCCCTGGGCTATGGCTACACCTTC. Translation gives CSVVSGGALGYGYTF. The genes are TRBV29-1 and TRBJ1-2; a possible D gene is TRBD1 (6 bases). V lost 4 bases and J 4 bases, leaving 19 bases between the germline ends. Germline CDR1 reads SQVTM; CDR2 reads ANQGSEA. The CDR3 is 15 residues long.

The sample holds one count of this clone. The rearrangement uses TRBV29-1 and TRBJ2-1; the match to TRBD2 covers 14 bases. Looked up from germline, CDR1 is SQVTM and CDR2 is ANQGSEA. V was pared by 6 bases and J by 12 bases, with 7 bases of the junction left unmatched. This CDR3 has 13 residues. CDR3 protein: CSVSGLAGVRQFF. CDR3 coding DNA: TGCAGCGTGTCGGGACTAGCGGGAGTCCGGCAGTTCTTC.

The rearrangement links TRBV6-1 to TRBJ2-7, with 11 bases lining up with TRBD2. This CDR3 is built from 15 residues. V lost 6 bases, J lost 12 bases, and 16 bases stayed unmatched. Germline lookup yields CDR1 MNHNS and CDR2 SASEGT. CDR3: CASSLSGVAGGLRYF. CDR3 nucleotide sequence: TGTGCCAGCAGCCTCTCCGGGGTAGCGGGAGGGCTCCGGTACTTC.

The V and J genes are TRBV4-1 and TRBJ2-2; TRBD2 matches 9 bases. V shed 0 bases, J shed 0 bases, and the junction held 5 bases outside the gene matches. The CDR3 runs to 18 residues. Germline values: CDR1 MGHRA, CDR2 YSYEKL. CDR3 in amino acids: CASSQEGRLAANTGELFF. The CDR3 nucleotides are TGCGCCAGCAGCCAAGAAGGGCGACTAGCGGCGAACACCGGGGAGCTGTTTTTT.

The chain joins TRBV9 to TRBJ2-7; TRBD1 is a possible D gene (5 bases). CDR3 length equals 14 residues. Trimming removed 0 bases from V and 3 bases from J, with 10 bases in between. Germline V gene lookup returns CDR1 SGDLS and CDR2 YYNGEE. CDR3 nucleotides: TGTGCCAGCAGCGTAGAGGGGAATTACTACGAGCAGTACTTC. Amino acids: CASSVEGNYYEQYF. The whole variable domain, remainder taken from reference TRBV9 and TRBJ2-7, is DSGVTQTPKHLITATGQRVTLRCSPRSGDLSVYWYQQSLDQGLQFLIQYYNGEERAKGNILERFSAQQFPDLHSELNLSSLELGDSALYFCASSVEGNYYEQYFGPGTRLTVT.